The rows below give T cell receptor beta chains drawn from one sample of a study of T cells in Graves' hyperthyroidism and ophthalmopathy. TCRdb reprocessed the multiplex PCR reads with MiXCR, giving one entry per CDR3 protein. This repertoire shows hundreds of thousands of distinct CDR3 sequences, 17% found once; its top ten account for 15% to 20%. The specimen sequenced was blood. The receptors here all came from a young woman with Graves' ophthalmopathy. Each CDR3 is given with its conserved first and last residue.

TRBV5-8	CASSPQPRGTEAFF
TRBV6-1	CASREGQDASPLHF
TRBV4-2	CASSPLSQGGQIPQYF
TRBV19	CASSSPWTFNQPQHF
TRBV27	CASSLNFAGLTEAFF
TRBV5-4	CASSLAPSGSQNEQFF
TRBV2	CAIRPTGSGNTIYF
TRBV9	CASSPSADATQYF
TRBV7-8	CASSIQTYTEAFF
TRBV30	CAWSDTQNTEAFF
TRBV7-3	CASSLQRAPESRSQETQYF
TRBV10-3	CATSESPGQGTDTQYF
TRBV3-1	CASSQDNSYEQYF
TRBV25-1	CASGRLGLADESYEQYF
TRBV30	CAWSARDEQFF
TRBV11-1	CASSFGELYEQYF
TRBV25-1	CASSVQGISYNEQFF
TRBV6-1	CASSEIRRTPTDTQYF
TRBV30	CAWSSGFTRQFF
TRBV27	CASSLLRESYEQYF
TRBV28	CASRGFDRENTEAFF
TRBV7-6	CASSLVRASGRTSLNNEQFF
TRBV15	CATSSAQGPSGNTIYF
TRBV27	CASSFSRFGGLNTEAFF
TRBV6-1	CASLGAGGLDEQFF
TRBV7-9	CASSLQGWDEKLFF
TRBV7-2	CASSLSNVQPQHF
TRBV7-8	CASSLDGGKGAEAFF
TRBV28	CASRLLPGTAFF
TRBV20-1	CSASGADPLAGVSYEQYF
TRBV6-1	CASSPRGTAQSHF
TRBV10-3	CAISGGLETQYF
TRBV6-2/TRBV6-3	CASSPNLYGGPYEQYF
TRBV20-1	CSAPDRGWETQYF
TRBV20-1	CSARDRGLAKNIQYF
TRBV20-1	CSARLASGGADEQFF
TRBV30	CAWEGNPPGQGDSGYTF
TRBV3-1	CASSNRGGETQYF
TRBV5-1	CASSLGDGGLTDTQYF
TRBV5-1	CASRRQGTMNTEAFF
TRBV24-1	CATRPGTGINNEQFF
TRBV28	CASSLSLTNTGELFF
TRBV15	CATESEMNTEAFF
TRBV10-3	CAISEPYIYTEAFF
TRBV18	CASSPTGGQGNEKLFF